Below, one T cell receptor (beta chain) is given with its context. The record originates from a study of cytomegalovirus exposure and HLA in healthy donors. The CDR3 runs 13 residues. The germline V gene has CDR1 MDHEN and CDR2 SYDVKM. V shed 6 bases and J shed 1 base, with 9 bases lying between them. The PCR was carried out with 60 Vbeta primers and 13 Jbeta primers. TCRdb's copy holds only in-frame clones and misses some; the assay was immunoSEQ multiplex PCR. This table holds approximately 82,000 clones, approximately 60% found once. The TCR sequence derives from a woman in her twenties or thirties in good health and CMV-seropositive. The chain joins TRBV28 to TRBJ1-1; unclear D gene. The sequenced sample was PBMCs. As DNA, the CDR3 is TGTGCCAGCAGGCCCGACAAGAACACTGAAGCTTTCTTT. Protein sequence: CASRPDKNTEAFF.